This section outlines one T cell receptor beta chain sequence together with its context. Its antigen is not known. V was clipped by 6 bases and J by 0 bases; unmatched bases: 10. The CDR3 is 16 residues long. CDR1 and CDR2 from the germline V gene are SGHTA and FQGNSA. TCRdb re-derived calls from the reads in MiXCR, one entry per CDR3 protein. The sample has approximately 200,000 distinct CDR3 sequences, roughly 30% seen once. The sample is drawn from a study of T cell repertoires in cytomegalovirus infection. About the study: Indications came from public TCR beta signatures; they pointed to CMV infection and to a matching HLA type.

Study-level results: Carriage of CMV together with the relevant HLA was identifiable through cumulative public TCR beta family frequency. Dominating the ex vivo response were HLA-C-restricted CMV-specific TCR beta clonotypes.

The receptor was isolated from a human donor in good health (CMV status not recorded). Some clones in this sample may be carry-over from other donors' samples. The specimen sequenced was PBMCs. The chain carries TRBV7-2 and TRBJ2-7, with 8 bases that match TRBD2. CDR3 in DNA: TGTGCCAGCAGACCCGGGGGGGGGTTCAGCTCCTACGAGCAGTACTTC. Protein sequence: CASRPGGGFSSYEQYF.